The clone carrying this T cell receptor (beta chain) has ten or more counts. The antigen remains undetermined. Repertoires were generated with immunoSEQ multiplex PCR, while TCRdb's copy carries only in-frame clones and drops some. The data contain about 160,000 clones, around nine tenths of them singletons. Germline CDR1 and CDR2: SEHNR and FQNEAQ (reference sequence). Trimming cost V 6 bases and J 4 bases, with 9 bases left between them. There are 13 residues in the CDR3. The entry originates in a study of cytomegalovirus exposure and HLA in healthy donors. The approximately 120-subject validation cohort, separate from the approximately 670-subject first cohort, included the donors. Findings and caveats of the study: Testing in vitro showed a few CMV-associated chains specific for CMV antigens.

This sequence joins TRBV7-9 and TRBJ1-4, with D unresolved. This TCR was recovered from a woman aged 18-29 years in good health and CMV-seronegative. The sequencing sample was made of PBMCs. The CDR3 loop reads CASSWANNEKLFF. The CDR3 DNA reads TGTGCCAGCAGTTGGGCCAATAATGAAAAACTGTTTTTT.